The TCR beta chain described here comes from a study of blood T cell repertoires in COVID-19. The table came from immunoSEQ multiplex PCR; TCRdb's copy has only in-frame clones and leaves some out. The profile shows 200,000 to 250,000 clones, around 87% of them singletons. Recovered participants had two consecutive negative NP/OP PCR tests, healthcare professional clearance, or symptom resolution. This CDR3 comprises 14 residues. The V gene's germline CDR1 is GTSNPN and CDR2 SVGIG (reference sequence). V shed 5 bases, J shed 0 bases, and the junction held 3 bases outside the gene matches. This clonotype was obtained from a woman aged 50 to 60 who had recovered from COVID-19. The chain uses TRBV30 and TRBJ2-3; 9 bases match TRBD2. The sequencing input was PBMCs or T cells enriched from blood (not recorded which). The CDR3 DNA follows: TGTGCCTGGCGAACTAGCGGGAGCACAGATACGCAGTATTTT. Its translation: CAWRTSGSTDTQYF. The full variable domain, its missing parts supplied by reference TRBV30 and TRBJ2-3, is SQTIHQWPATLVQPVGSPLSLECTVEGTSNPNLYWYRQAAGRGLQLLFYSVGIGQISSEVPQNLSASRPQDRQFILSSKKLLLSDSGFYLCAWRTSGSTDTQYFGPGTRLTVL.